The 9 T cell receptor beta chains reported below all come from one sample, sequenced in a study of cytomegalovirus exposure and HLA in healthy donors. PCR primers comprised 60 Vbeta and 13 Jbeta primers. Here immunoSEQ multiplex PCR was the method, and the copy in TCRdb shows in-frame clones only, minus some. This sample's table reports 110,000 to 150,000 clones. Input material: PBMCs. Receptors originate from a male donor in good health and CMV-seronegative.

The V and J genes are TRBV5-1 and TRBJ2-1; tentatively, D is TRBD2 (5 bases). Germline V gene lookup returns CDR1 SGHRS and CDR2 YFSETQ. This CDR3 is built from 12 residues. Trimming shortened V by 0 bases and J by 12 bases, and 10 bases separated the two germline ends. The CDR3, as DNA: TGCGCCAGCAGCTTGGTGGGAGAAGTGCAGTTCTTC. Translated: CASSLVGEVQFF. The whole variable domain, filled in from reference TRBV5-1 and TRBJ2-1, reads KAGVTQTPRYLIKTRGQQVTLSCSPISGHRSVSWYQQTPGQGLQFLFEYFSETQRNKGNFPGRFSGRQFSNSRSEMNVSTLELGDSALYLCASSLVGEVQFFGPGTRLTVL.

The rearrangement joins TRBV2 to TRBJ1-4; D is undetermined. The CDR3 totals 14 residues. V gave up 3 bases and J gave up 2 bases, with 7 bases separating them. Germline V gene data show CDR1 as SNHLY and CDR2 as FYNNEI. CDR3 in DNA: TGTGCCAGCAGTGAGGGGAGGACTAATGAAAAACTGTTTTTT. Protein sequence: CASSEGRTNEKLFF.

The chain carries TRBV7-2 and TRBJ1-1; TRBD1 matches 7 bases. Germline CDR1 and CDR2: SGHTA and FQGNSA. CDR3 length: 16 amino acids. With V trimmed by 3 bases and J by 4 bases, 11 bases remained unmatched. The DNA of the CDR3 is TGTGCCAGCAGCTTCAGGGGGTCAACCGCGAGCACTGAAGCTTTCTTT. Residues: CASSFRGSTASTEAFF.

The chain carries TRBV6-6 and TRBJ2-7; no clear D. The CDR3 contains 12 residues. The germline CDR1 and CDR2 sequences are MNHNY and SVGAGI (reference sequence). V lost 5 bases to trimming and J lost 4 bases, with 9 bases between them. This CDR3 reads CASSLKSYEQYF. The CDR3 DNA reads TGTGCCAGCAGTCTTAAATCGTACGAGCAGTACTTC.

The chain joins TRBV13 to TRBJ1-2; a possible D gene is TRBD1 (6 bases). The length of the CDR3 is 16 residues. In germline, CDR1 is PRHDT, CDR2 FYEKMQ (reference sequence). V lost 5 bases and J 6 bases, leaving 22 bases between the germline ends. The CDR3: CASSIEKIGQRHGYTF. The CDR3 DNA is TGTGCCAGCAGCATCGAAAAAATAGGACAGAGACATGGCTACACCTTC.

Here the CDR3 DNA reads TGTGCCAGCAGTTTCCGGGACAGAGTAAACACTGAAGCTTTCTTT. This gives the protein CASSFRDRVNTEAFF. The chain is built from TRBV2 and TRBJ1-1, with 7 positions matching TRBD1. V lost 5 bases, J lost 2 bases, and 8 bases stayed unmatched. This CDR3 is 15 amino acids long. Germline V CDR1 and CDR2: SNHLY, FYNNEI.

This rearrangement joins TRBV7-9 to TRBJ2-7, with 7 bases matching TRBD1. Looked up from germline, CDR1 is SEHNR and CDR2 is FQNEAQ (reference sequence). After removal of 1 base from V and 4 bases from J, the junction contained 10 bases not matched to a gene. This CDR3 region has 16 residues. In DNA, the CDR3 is TGTGCCAGCAGCTTAGAGGCGCAGGGGGTTCCGTACGAGCAGTACTTC. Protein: CASSLEAQGVPYEQYF.

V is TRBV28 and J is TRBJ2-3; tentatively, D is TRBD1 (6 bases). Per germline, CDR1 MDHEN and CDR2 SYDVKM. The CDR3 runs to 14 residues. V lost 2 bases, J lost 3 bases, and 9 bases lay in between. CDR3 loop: CASSLQGRTDTQYF. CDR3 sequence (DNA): TGTGCCAGCAGTTTACAGGGGCGGACAGATACGCAGTATTTT.

The CDR3: CASTIRGVGEQYF. The CDR3 nucleotides are TGTGCCAGCACTATCCGAGGAGTTGGCGAGCAGTACTTC. V usage is TRBV2 and J usage is TRBJ2-7; D uncertain. Germline V gives CDR1 SNHLY, CDR2 FYNNEI. The CDR3 has 13 residues. V dropped 7 bases and J dropped 6 bases, with 16 bases sitting between them.